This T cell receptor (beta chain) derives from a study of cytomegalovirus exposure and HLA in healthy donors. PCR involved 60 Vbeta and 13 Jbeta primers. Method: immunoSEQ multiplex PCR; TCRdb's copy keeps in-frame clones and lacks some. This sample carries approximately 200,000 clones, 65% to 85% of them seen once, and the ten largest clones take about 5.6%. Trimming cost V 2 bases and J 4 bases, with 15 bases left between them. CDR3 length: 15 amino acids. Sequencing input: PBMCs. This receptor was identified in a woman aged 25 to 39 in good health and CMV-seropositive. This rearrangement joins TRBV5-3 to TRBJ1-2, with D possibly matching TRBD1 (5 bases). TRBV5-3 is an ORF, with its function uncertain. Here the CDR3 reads CARSFSDRYFYGYTF. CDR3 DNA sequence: TGTGCCAGAAGCTTCAGCGACAGATACTTCTATGGCTACACCTTC.